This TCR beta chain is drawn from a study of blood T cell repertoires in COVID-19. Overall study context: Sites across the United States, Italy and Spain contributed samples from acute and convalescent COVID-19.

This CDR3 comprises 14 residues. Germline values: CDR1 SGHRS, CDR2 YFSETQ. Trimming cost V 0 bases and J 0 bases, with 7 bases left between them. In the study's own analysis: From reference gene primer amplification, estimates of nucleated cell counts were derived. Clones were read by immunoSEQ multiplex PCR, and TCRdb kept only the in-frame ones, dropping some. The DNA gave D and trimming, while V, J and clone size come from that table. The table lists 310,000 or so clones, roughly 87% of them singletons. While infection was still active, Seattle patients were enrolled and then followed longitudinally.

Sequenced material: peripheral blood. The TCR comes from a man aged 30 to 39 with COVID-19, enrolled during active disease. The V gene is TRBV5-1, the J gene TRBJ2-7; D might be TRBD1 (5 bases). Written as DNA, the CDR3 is TGCGCCAGCAGCTTGGTTGGGGCCTCCTACGAGCAGTACTTC. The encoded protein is CASSLVGASYEQYF.